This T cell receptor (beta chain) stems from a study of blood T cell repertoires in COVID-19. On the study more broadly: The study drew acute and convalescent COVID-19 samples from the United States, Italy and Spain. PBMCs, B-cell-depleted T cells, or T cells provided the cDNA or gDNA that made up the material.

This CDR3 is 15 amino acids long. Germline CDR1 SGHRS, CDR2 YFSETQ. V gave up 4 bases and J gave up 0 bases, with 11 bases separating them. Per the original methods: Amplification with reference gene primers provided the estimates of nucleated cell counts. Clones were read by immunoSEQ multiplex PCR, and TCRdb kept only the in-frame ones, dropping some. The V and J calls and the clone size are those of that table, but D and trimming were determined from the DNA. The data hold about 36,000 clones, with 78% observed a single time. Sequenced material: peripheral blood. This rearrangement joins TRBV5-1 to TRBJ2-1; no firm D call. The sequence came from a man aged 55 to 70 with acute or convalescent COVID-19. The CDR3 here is CASSLVASSYNEQFF. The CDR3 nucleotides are TGCGCCAGCAGCCTTGTCGCCAGCTCCTACAATGAGCAGTTCTTC.